These T cell receptor beta chains were read from a single sample in a study of response to subunit inactivated influenza vaccine. TCRdb reprocessed the RT-PCR reads via MiXCR and lists one record per CDR3 protein. The sample consists of roughly 500,000 distinct CDR3 sequences, around a quarter of them appearing once. This same sample was also taken into another study, of T cells expressing NK-cell markers.

The sequencing here drew on CD4+ T cells sorted from PBMCs, taken 12 days after vaccination. The receptors come from a man in his fifties or sixties who received an inactivated influenza vaccine. The CDR3 runs from the conserved cysteine through the conserved F or W. D genes are given only for firm matches. The size of a clone is reported for some rows only, either as once, few or many, or as a class for expanded clones.

abundance,d_gene,v_gene,j_gene,CDR3aa,CDR3nt
NA,NA,TRBV20-1,TRBJ2-1,CSARAERGYNEQFF,TGCAGTGCAAGGGCCGAGAGAGGTTACAATGAGCAGTTCTTC
NA,NA,TRBV14,TRBJ1-2,CASSQVSSAYGYTF,TGTGCCAGCAGCCAAGTGTCTTCGGCGTATGGCTACACCTTC
NA,NA,TRBV15,TRBJ2-1,CASSESSYNEQFF,TGTGCCAGTAGCGAGAGCTCCTACAATGAGCAGTTCTTC
few,NA,TRBV7-9,TRBJ2-5,CASSLFGGEETQYF,TGTGCCAGCAGCTTATTTGGGGGAGAAGAGACCCAGTACTTC
NA,NA,TRBV20-1,TRBJ2-5,CSARGPLGQETQYF,TGCAGTGCTAGAGGCCCACTAGGGCAAGAGACCCAGTACTTC
many,NA,TRBV18,TRBJ2-6,CASSPGGANVLTF,TGTGCCAGCAGCCCGGGAGGGGCCAACGTCCTGACTTTC
few,NA,TRBV5-1,TRBJ2-2,CASSWGDNRGELFF,TGCGCCAGCAGCTGGGGGGACAACCGCGGGGAGCTGTTTTTT
NA,NA,TRBV21-1,TRBJ2-7,CASTLGGGGDYYEQYF,TGTGCCAGCACTCTCGGGGGGGGAGGCGACTACTACGAGCAGTACTTC
NA,NA,TRBV7-2,TRBJ2-7,CASSLGLIGGYEQYF,TGTGCCAGCAGCTTAGGTCTCATAGGCGGGTACGAGCAGTACTTC
few,TRBD2,TRBV7-9,TRBJ2-3,CASSLRVAGRGDTQYF,TGTGCCAGCAGCTTAAGGGTAGCGGGGCGCGGGGATACGCAGTATTTT
NA,TRBD2,TRBV25-1,TRBJ2-7,CASSETLAIGGEQYF,TGTGCCAGCAGTGAAACACTAGCGATCGGGGGCGAGCAGTACTTC
NA,TRBD1,TRBV6-1,TRBJ2-7,CASRRQGADEQYF,TGTGCCAGCAGGAGACAGGGGGCCGACGAGCAGTACTTC
NA,NA,TRBV4-1,TRBJ2-3,CASSQEVPDTQYF,TGCGCCAGCAGCCAAGAGGTCCCAGATACGCAGTATTTT
few,NA,TRBV7-2,TRBJ2-5,CASSFRDSQETQYF,TGTGCCAGCAGCTTCCGGGACTCTCAAGAGACCCAGTACTTC
NA,NA,TRBV10-3,TRBJ2-7,CAISGVQDHSGYEQYF,TGTGCCATCAGTGGGGTACAGGACCATTCGGGCTACGAGCAGTACTTC
NA,NA,TRBV12-3/TRBV12-4,TRBJ2-1,CASSLGTGINNEQFF,TGTGCCAGCAGTTTAGGTACCGGGATCAACAATGAGCAGTTCTTC
NA,TRBD1,TRBV5-1,TRBJ2-2,CASSWTDRVNTGELFF,TGCGCCAGCAGCTGGACGGACAGGGTGAACACCGGGGAGCTGTTTTTT
few,TRBD1,TRBV10-3,TRBJ1-6,CAISQTLQGARNSPLHF,TGTGCCATCAGTCAAACACTACAGGGGGCGAGGAATTCACCCCTCCACTTT
NA,NA,TRBV12-3/TRBV12-4,TRBJ1-2,CASSLSGFYGYTF,TGTGCCAGCAGTTTAAGCGGGTTCTATGGCTACACCTTC
few,TRBD1,TRBV29-1,TRBJ2-2,CSVAGQGFSGELFF,TGCAGCGTTGCGGGACAGGGGTTCTCCGGGGAGCTGTTTTTT
NA,TRBD2,TRBV10-3,TRBJ2-7,CAISEAWASGNYEQYF,TGTGCCATCAGTGAAGCTTGGGCTAGCGGGAACTACGAGCAGTACTTC
NA,TRBD1,TRBV12-3/TRBV12-4,TRBJ1-2,CASSDRGFGYTF,TGTGCCAGCAGTGACAGGGGATTCGGCTACACCTTC
many,NA,TRBV7-7,TRBJ2-5,CASSQTGTKETQYF,TGTGCTAGCAGCCAGACCGGGACCAAAGAGACCCAGTACTTC
NA,NA,TRBV12-3/TRBV12-4,TRBJ2-5,CASSFSGKETQYF,TGTGCCAGCAGTTTTAGCGGAAAAGAGACCCAGTACTTC
NA,TRBD1,TRBV5-1,TRBJ1-2,CASSLEGAVRHYGYTF,TGCGCCAGCAGCTTGGAGGGGGCGGTGCGTCACTATGGCTACACCTTC
few,NA,TRBV6-2/TRBV6-3,TRBJ2-4,CASSNLDIQYF,TGTGCCAGCAGCAACCTGGACATTCAGTACTTC
few,NA,TRBV4-1,TRBJ1-5,CASSHFLSNQPQHF,TGCGCCAGCAGCCACTTCTTAAGCAATCAGCCCCAGCATTTT
NA,TRBD1,TRBV7-3,TRBJ2-2,CASSLGPSGTGAAGELFF,TGTGCCAGCAGCTTGGGTCCCTCCGGGACAGGGGCTGCCGGGGAGCTGTTTTTT
NA,TRBD2,TRBV28,TRBJ2-3,CASRYPSGTSSTDTQYF,TGTGCCAGCAGGTATCCTAGCGGAACCTCTAGCACAGATACGCAGTATTTT
NA,TRBD2,TRBV7-9,TRBJ2-2,CASSFLAGAGELFF,TGTGCCAGCAGCTTTCTAGCGGGAGCCGGGGAGCTGTTTTTT
NA,NA,TRBV20-1,TRBJ2-7,CSARGGVPEQYF,TGCAGTGCTAGAGGAGGGGTTCCCGAGCAGTACTTC
NA,NA,TRBV19,TRBJ1-6,CASKVFGNSPLHF,TGTGCCAGTAAGGTCTTCGGTAATTCACCCCTCCACTTT
NA,TRBD2,TRBV20-1,TRBJ2-7,CSASLAGGVEQYF,TGCAGTGCTAGTCTAGCGGGAGGGGTCGAGCAGTACTTC
once,NA,TRBV4-2,TRBJ2-3,CASSQDRYGSTDTQYF,TGTGCCAGCAGCCAAGATCGTTACGGGAGTACAGATACGCAGTATTTT